Here is one T cell receptor (beta chain) with its context. Its specificity is not known. The PCR used 60 Vbeta and 13 Jbeta primers. Repertoires were generated with immunoSEQ multiplex PCR, while TCRdb's copy carries only in-frame clones and drops some. The sample carries roughly 160,000 clones, over 70% recorded once. Germline assignment: CDR1 SGHDT and CDR2 YYEEEE. The CDR3 extends over 14 amino acids. The data stem from a study of cytomegalovirus exposure and HLA in healthy donors. Findings of the study overall: Available immune exposure information was restricted to CMV serostatus only.

The chain has TRBV5-6 and TRBJ2-5; perhaps TRBD1 as D (7 bases). The J call may be wrong; the DNA end is better matched by TRBJ2-7. The TCR was taken from a boy aged 2 to 10 in good health and CMV-seronegative. What was sequenced was PBMCs. The CDR3 region has the DNA TGTGCCAGCAGCTGGGGGGACAGCCTCTACGAGCAGTACTTC. Amino acids: CASSWGDSLYEQYF.